This TCR beta chain originates from a study of CD8 T cells in ankylosing spondylitis. Study-wide points: A motif in TCR beta, a set of about eight highly homologous variants, appeared characteristic of ankylosing spondylitis blood.

The CDR3 contains 14 residues. V shed 3 bases and J shed 1 base, with 9 bases lying between them. Germline V gene sequence: CDR1 KGHSH, CDR2 LQKENI. With respect to this clonotype: Its antigen is not identified.

TCRdb re-derived calls from the 5' RACE reads in MiXCR, one entry per CDR3 protein. The data hold 250,000 to 300,000 distinct CDR3 sequences, with 15% to 20% observed a single time. Sequencing input: blood, either unsorted or a sorted T cell fraction (not recorded which). The receptor was isolated from a male donor with ankylosing spondylitis or in good health (not recorded which). The J gene is TRBJ1-2, the V gene TRBV18; D is unresolved. The CDR3 DNA follows: TGTGCCAGCTCACCTTTGGGCAATAACTATGGCTACACCTTC. Its protein product is CASSPLGNNYGYTF.